Listed here are 25 T cell receptor beta chains from one sample, sequenced in a study of human T cells and chemical hapten exposure. From the RACE reads, TCRdb called clonotypes with MiXCR, one entry per CDR3 protein. The sample records approximately 110,000 distinct CDR3 sequences, approximately 10% being singletons. The time point is: patch test 1, 2 weeks after DPC sensitization. Treatment given: therapeutic diphenylcyclopropenone sensitization with weekly scalp DPC. The sequences come from whole blood, collected in connection with sensitization to the hapten diphenylcyclopropenone (DPC). These receptors were obtained from a woman aged 40 to 50 with alopecia areata. Some clones in this sample may be carry-over from other donors' samples.

This clonotype was detected only a few times. This chain uses TRBV18 with TRBJ1-5; D not resolved. This CDR3 is 14 amino acids long. Germline assignment: CDR1 KGHSH and CDR2 LQKENI. V lost 3 bases and J lost 5, with 11 bases in between. In nucleotides, the CDR3 is TGTGCCAGCTCACCTGACGGGAAACATCAGCCCCAGCATTTT. Its protein is CASSPDGKHQPQHF.

Many counts were recorded for this clonotype. The rearrangement uses TRBV2 and TRBJ2-1; D possibly uses TRBD1 or TRBD2 (5 bases each). Trimming removed 5 bases from V and 6 bases from J, with 17 bases in between. The CDR3 contains 15 residues. Germline CDR1 reads SNHLY; CDR2 reads FYNNEI. DNA of the CDR3: TGTGCCAGCAGTTACCGGGACGCCAAAGCCAATGAGCAGTTCTTC. It codes for CASSYRDAKANEQFF. The whole variable domain, remainder taken from reference TRBV2 and TRBJ2-1, is EPEVTQTPSHQVTQMGQEVILRCVPISNHLYFYWYRQILGQKVEFLVSFYNNEISEKSEIFDDQFSVERPDGSNFTLKIRSTKLEDSAMYFCASSYRDAKANEQFFGPGTRLTVL.

Many counts were recorded for this clonotype. The chain joins TRBV21-1 to TRBJ1-1. TRBV21-1 represents a pseudogene. This CDR3 is built from 19 residues. In nucleotides, the CDR3 is TGTGCCAGCAGCAAAGCGCGCGGCAGCGAAAGGCAGACGAACACTGAAGCTTTCTTT. Translating it yields CASSKARGSERQTNTEAFF.

The chain is built from TRBV11-2 and TRBJ2-1, with 9 bases that match TRBD1. Germline V lookup: CDR1 SGHAT, CDR2 FQNNGV. This CDR3 is 15 amino acids long. V lost 6 bases to trimming and J lost 5 bases; unmatched junction nucleotides: 8. CDR3 in amino acids: CASRQPGQGNNEQFF. CDR3 nucleotide sequence: TGTGCCAGCAGGCAGCCGGGACAGGGCAACAATGAGCAGTTCTTC.

The rearrangement links TRBV20-1 to TRBJ2-1; D is undetermined. Germline lookup yields CDR1 DFQATT and CDR2 SNEGSKA (reference sequence). CDR3 length equals 11 residues. Trimming removed 5 bases at V and 6 bases at J, with 8 bases between. CDR3 sequence (DNA): TGCAGTGCTCCTCGCGGCAATGAGCAGTTCTTC. Translation gives CSAPRGNEQFF.

This clonotype appeared a few times. This sequence joins TRBV20-1 and TRBJ2-3; 8 bases are shared with TRBD1. Losses at the gene ends were 1 base for V and 0 bases for J; bases not matched to a gene: 3. This CDR3 is 15 amino acids long. Germline V gene data show CDR1 as DFQATT and CDR2 as SNEGSKA (reference sequence). CDR3 residues: CSARAWDRSTDTQYF. DNA of the CDR3: TGCAGTGCTAGAGCCTGGGACAGGAGCACAGATACGCAGTATTTT.

The rearrangement uses TRBV11-2 and TRBJ2-1; 8 bases align to TRBD2. The CDR3 has 17 residues. Germline-derived CDR1 and CDR2 are SGHAT and FQNNGV. With 1 base clipped from V and 1 base from J, the junction kept 6 bases outside the gene matches. This CDR3 reads CASSLGVSSGSYNEQFF. DNA of the CDR3: TGTGCCAGCAGCTTAGGGGTTTCTAGCGGGTCCTACAATGAGCAGTTCTTC.

The rearrangement joins TRBV6-4 to TRBJ2-7; 9 nucleotides line up with TRBD1. Germline loops: CDR1 MRHNA, CDR2 SNTAGT. The CDR3 spans 14 residues. V was pared by 6 bases and J by 2 bases, with 5 bases of the junction left unmatched. CDR3 bases: TGTGCCAGCAGCCGGGACAGGGACGCCTACGAGCAGTACTTC. Its translation: CASSRDRDAYEQYF.

V and J are TRBV6-1 and TRBJ2-7, with D possibly matching TRBD1 (5 bases). CDR1 MNHNS and CDR2 SASEGT come from the germline V gene. Trimming left V 2 bases short and J 4 bases short, with 12 bases between. The CDR3 loop spans 14 amino acids. The CDR3 region has the DNA TGTGCCAGCAGTGAATTTGACAGCCCGTACGAGCAGTACTTC. It translates to CASSEFDSPYEQYF.

There are a few counts of this clonotype. The CDR3 DNA sequence: TGCAGTGCTAGAATACAGGGCGGGGGACAGGAGGCCTACGAGCAGTACTTC. Translation gives CSARIQGGGQEAYEQYF. V is TRBV20-1 and J is TRBJ2-7; D possibly corresponds to TRBD1 (8 bases). This CDR3 spans 17 amino acids. CDR1 DFQATT and CDR2 SNEGSKA come from the germline V gene (reference sequence). The V end was cut by 2 bases, the J end by 2 bases, with 22 bases between.

The chain joins TRBV20-1 to TRBJ2-3, with 9 bases lining up with TRBD2. The CDR3 loop spans 14 amino acids. The V gene's germline CDR1 is DFQATT and CDR2 SNEGSKA (reference sequence). Germline trimming cut 6 bases from V and 4 bases from J; bases unmatched to any gene: 8. The CDR3 DNA reads TGCAGTGCCCCACGCGGGGGGGCGTCAGATACGCAGTATTTT. As protein: CSAPRGGASDTQYF.

V usage is TRBV27 and J usage is TRBJ2-1; D uncertain. The ends were cut back, 6 bases at V and 5 bases at J, with 17 bases in the middle. Germline values: CDR1 MNHEY, CDR2 SMNVEV (reference sequence). The CDR3 contains 15 residues. The CDR3, as DNA: TGTGCCAGCAGCCCCCCGGGCAGGTACAACAATGAGCAGTTCTTC. Encoded protein: CASSPPGRYNNEQFF.

The CDR3 DNA sequence: TGCGCCAGCAGCTTGGCCGGGGTTCAACTGGGAAACACCATATATTTT. It encodes CASSLAGVQLGNTIYF. The chain joins TRBV5-1 to TRBJ1-3; D remains ambiguous. The CDR3 consists of 16 residues. Trimming stripped 0 bases from V and 4 bases from J, with 14 bases between. Germline CDR1 and CDR2: SGHRS and YFSETQ. Using reference TRBV5-1 and TRBJ1-3 for the parts outside the CDR3, the full variable domain is KAGVTQTPRYLIKTRGQQVTLSCSPISGHRSVSWYQQTPGQGLQFLFEYFSETQRNKGNFPGRFSGRQFSNSRSEMNVSTLELGDSALYLCASSLAGVQLGNTIYFGEGSWLTVV.

The CDR3 DNA reads as TGTGCCAGCAGTTACAGGACGGGCACTGAAGCTTTCTTT. Protein: CASSYRTGTEAFF. The rearrangement links TRBV27 to TRBJ1-1; D possibly corresponds to TRBD1 (5 bases). The V gene's germline CDR1 is MNHEY and CDR2 SMNVEV (reference sequence). This CDR3 comprises 13 residues. The V end lost 4 bases, the J end lost 4 bases, and 10 bases lay between the germline ends.

There are many counts of this clonotype. The gene calls are TRBV12-3 or TRBV12-4 and TRBJ2-1, with 9 bases lining up with TRBD2. V gave up 5 bases and J gave up 2 bases; unmatched junction bases: 4. This CDR3 has 15 residues. The CDR3: CASSPLAGTYNEQFF. CDR3 coding DNA: TGTGCCAGCAGTCCCCTAGCGGGAACCTACAATGAGCAGTTCTTC.

The sample holds many counts of this clonotype. The CDR3 DNA reads as TGCAGTGCCCCTAGACTAGCGGGAGTTGGAGATACGCAGTATTTT. It codes for CSAPRLAGVGDTQYF. The rearrangement joins TRBV20-1 to TRBJ2-3; 12 nucleotides line up with TRBD2. The length of the CDR3 is 15 residues. With V trimmed by 6 bases and J by 5 bases, 9 bases remained unmatched. Germline assignment: CDR1 DFQATT and CDR2 SNEGSKA (reference sequence).

This clonotype has just a few counts. The rearrangement uses TRBV7-2 and TRBJ2-5, with 10 bases identical to TRBD2. The CDR3 covers 15 residues. The ends lost 2 bases at V and 1 base at J; junction bases unmatched: 1. Germline loops: CDR1 SGHTA, CDR2 FQGNSA. CDR3 DNA: TGTGCCAGCAGCTTACCTAGCGGGAGCCAAGAGACCCAGTACTTC. This encodes CASSLPSGSQETQYF.

The chain recombines TRBV18 with TRBJ2-7, with D maybe TRBD1 (6 bases). CDR1 is KGHSH and CDR2 is LQKENI in the germline V gene. V lost 6 bases and J lost 2, with 14 bases in between. The CDR3 extends over 14 amino acids. CDR3 in amino acids: CASSPTRGAYEQYF. The DNA of the CDR3 is TGTGCCAGCTCCCCGACCAGGGGTGCCTACGAGCAGTACTTC.

The rearrangement links TRBV24-1 to TRBJ2-5; D is ambiguous. This CDR3 comprises 13 residues. V lost 5 bases and J 1 base, leaving 7 bases between the germline ends. Germline V lookup: CDR1 KGHDR, CDR2 SFDVKD. The CDR3 DNA is TGTGCCACCAGTGCCGGTGCCCAAGAGACCCAGTACTTC. Its protein is CATSAGAQETQYF.

This CDR3 reads CASSLEFF. The CDR3 region has the DNA TGTGCCAGCAGCCTGGAGTTCTTC. V gene TRBV7-9 combines with J gene TRBJ2-1; no definite D call. This CDR3 is built from 8 residues. Germline values: CDR1 SEHNR, CDR2 FQNEAQ (reference sequence). Trimming removed 5 bases from V and 14 bases from J, with 4 bases in between.

This clonotype was observed a few times. The rearrangement uses TRBV3-1 and TRBJ2-3, with D possibly matching TRBD2 (5 bases). Per the germline V gene, CDR1 is LGHDT and CDR2 is YNNKEL (reference sequence). V gave up 2 bases and J gave up 1 base, with 13 bases separating them. The CDR3 spans 16 residues. The DNA of the CDR3 is TGTGCCAGCAGCCAACCCCCCGGAGCGGGCACAGATACGCAGTATTTT. Translating it yields CASSQPPGAGTDTQYF.

In its sample, this clonotype was seen a few times. The V and J genes are TRBV7-2 and TRBJ2-2, with a weak D call TRBD1 (6 bases). This CDR3 has 18 amino acids. In germline, CDR1 is SGHTA, CDR2 FQGNSA. The V gene lost 7 bases and the J gene lost 0 bases, with 21 bases spanning the gap. The CDR3, as DNA: TGTGCCAGCACCGCCCTGCCGGGGACACTGGCGAACACCGGGGAGCTGTTTTTT. Its protein product is CASTALPGTLANTGELFF. The complete variable domain, with remaining parts taken from reference TRBV7-2 and TRBJ2-2, reads GAGVSQSPSNKVTEKGKDVELRCDPISGHTALYWYRQSLGQGLEFLIYFQGNSAPDKSGLPSDRFSAERTGGSVSTLTIQRTQQEDSAVYLCASTALPGTLANTGELFFGEGSRLTVL.

This clonotype was seen a handful of times. The V call is TRBV6-6, the J call TRBJ2-4; D is unclear. The CDR3 is 18 amino acids. The V end was cut by 0 bases, the J end by 0 bases, with 15 bases between. Per germline, CDR1 MNHNY and CDR2 SVGAGI (reference sequence). CDR3 amino acids: CASSYSIRTLLAKNIQYF. CDR3 DNA: TGTGCCAGCAGTTACTCGATCCGGACGCTCCTAGCCAAAAACATTCAGTACTTC.

This clonotype was counted many times. The CDR3 sequence: CSASVGSTEAFF. CDR3 nucleotide sequence: TGCAGTGCTAGTGTGGGAAGCACTGAAGCTTTCTTT. The chain combines TRBV20-1 with TRBJ1-1; D is undetermined. Trimming took off 3 bases at V and 4 bases at J, with 9 bases between the two ends. The CDR3 contains 12 residues. CDR1 is DFQATT and CDR2 is SNEGSKA in the germline V gene (reference sequence).

The chain recombines TRBV12-3 or TRBV12-4 with TRBJ2-3, with D uncertain. The CDR3 length is 18 residues. Trimming left V 5 bases short and J 0 bases short, with 21 bases between. The CDR3 protein is CASSKTPAGRPSTDTQYF. DNA for the CDR3: TGTGCCAGCAGTAAAACCCCAGCAGGCCGCCCCAGCACAGATACGCAGTATTTT.